One and the same sample provided the 19 T cell receptor beta chains below, sequenced in a study of control samples from healthy donors and cancer patients. Assay used: immunoSEQ multiplex PCR; TCRdb lists only in-frame clones, some missing. The sample features roughly 190,000 clones, with approximately 2.2% in its top ten. Sequenced material: blood. The receptors originated from a young woman in good health.

The chain recombines TRBV7-9 with TRBJ1-4; perhaps TRBD1 as D (5 bases). Between the trimmed V and J ends, which lost 8 bases and 0 bases, there was a span of 13 bases. The CDR3 runs to 15 residues. The germline CDR1 and CDR2 sequences are SEHNR and FQNEAQ (reference sequence). For the CDR3, the DNA is TGTGCCAGCGCTAGGGGACTTGCAACTAATGAAAAACTGTTTTTT. Amino acids: CASARGLATNEKLFF.

The chain recombines TRBV30 with TRBJ1-2, with D perhaps TRBD1 (6 bases). V was trimmed by 0 bases and J by 2 bases, leaving 13 bases between them. This CDR3 is built from 15 residues. Germline V gene lookup returns CDR1 GTSNPN and CDR2 SVGIG (reference sequence). CDR3 bases: TGTGCCTGGAGTGTACTTGGGGGCCGCAACTATGGCTACACCTTC. This encodes CAWSVLGGRNYGYTF.

The gene calls are TRBV11-2 and TRBJ1-3; D may be TRBD1 (6 bases). The germline gives CDR1 SGHAT, CDR2 FQNNGV. V was cut by 5 bases and J by 8 bases, with 16 bases left in between. This CDR3 comprises 14 residues. The CDR3, as DNA: TGTGCCAGCAGCGCACAGGGTCTGGGGGACACCATATATTTT. Amino acid sequence: CASSAQGLGDTIYF. Based on the CDR3 plus reference TRBV11-2 and TRBJ1-3, the full variable domain is EAGVAQSPRYKIIEKRQSVAFWCNPISGHATLYWYQQILGQGPKLLIQFQNNGVVDDSQLPKDRFSAERLKGVDSTLKIQPAKLEDSAVYLCASSAQGLGDTIYFGEGSWLTVV.

This chain connects TRBV28 to TRBJ1-5, with TRBD1 matching 8 bases. Trimming took 5 bases from V and 7 from J; bases not matched to a gene: 13. Per germline, CDR1 MDHEN and CDR2 SYDVKM. This CDR3 has 16 amino acids. The CDR3 here is CASSPSWTGSVQPQHF. The CDR3, as DNA: TGTGCCAGCAGTCCGTCTTGGACAGGGTCGGTCCAGCCCCAGCATTTT.

The chain carries TRBV18 and TRBJ2-5; D not resolved. Trimming stripped 2 bases from V and 2 bases from J, with 15 bases between. Germline values: CDR1 KGHSH, CDR2 LQKENI. The CDR3 sequence is 16 residues long. The chain's CDR3 is CASSPESNAIQETQYF. Written as DNA, the CDR3 is TGTGCCAGCTCACCAGAATCCAACGCAATTCAAGAGACCCAGTACTTC.

The rearrangement joins TRBV2 to TRBJ2-2, with D possibly called TRBD1 or TRBD2 (6 bases each). The CDR3 loop spans 12 amino acids. Germline V CDR1 and CDR2: SNHLY, FYNNEI. Trimming took 7 bases from V and 6 from J, leaving 9 bases between them. For the CDR3, the DNA is TGTGCCAGCACCGGGGGCCCCGGGGAGCTGTTTTTT. This encodes CASTGGPGELFF. The variable domain in full, completed from reference TRBV2 and TRBJ2-2, reads EPEVTQTPSHQVTQMGQEVILRCVPISNHLYFYWYRQILGQKVEFLVSFYNNEISEKSEIFDDQFSVERPDGSNFTLKIRSTKLEDSAMYFCASTGGPGELFFGEGSRLTVL.

The genes are TRBV13 and TRBJ2-7; D is perhaps TRBD2 (6 bases). Germline CDR1 and CDR2: PRHDT and FYEKMQ (reference sequence). Trimming took off 3 bases at V and 2 bases at J, with 29 bases between the two ends. There are 20 residues in the CDR3. CDR3 amino acids: CASSFGAGTGLTFNPYEQYF. CDR3 nucleotides: TGTGCCAGCAGCTTCGGTGCGGGGACGGGGCTGACCTTCAACCCCTACGAGCAGTACTTC.

The rearrangement links TRBV18 to TRBJ1-6, with 7 bases matching TRBD1. The CDR3 has 16 residues. Germline CDR1 KGHSH, CDR2 LQKENI. V gave up 2 bases and J gave up 6 bases; unmatched junction bases: 7. The CDR3 nucleotides are TGTGCCAGCTCACCAGACAGGGTTCGTCGTAATTCACCCCTCCACTTT. Translated, it gives CASSPDRVRRNSPLHF.

This chain links TRBV20-1 with TRBJ1-2; TRBD1 might be the D (5 bases). Trimming took off 3 bases at V and 2 bases at J, with 16 bases between the two ends. Germline V lookup: CDR1 DFQATT, CDR2 SNEGSKA (reference sequence). The CDR3 runs to 15 residues. The CDR3 spells CSASGGAAVNYGYTF. The CDR3, as DNA: TGCAGTGCTAGTGGCGGGGCAGCCGTGAACTATGGCTACACCTTC.

This sequence joins TRBV6-2 or TRBV6-3 and TRBJ2-1; no reliable D call. The CDR3 spans 13 residues. Germline loops: CDR1 MNHEY, CDR2 SVGEGT. Trimming shortened V by 2 bases and J by 4 bases, and 6 bases separated the two germline ends. In DNA, the CDR3 is TGTGCCAGCAGTTACGTGAATTACAATGAGCAGTTCTTC. Translation: CASSYVNYNEQFF.

The rearrangement joins TRBV15 to TRBJ1-6; 9 positions agree with TRBD1. The germline gives CDR1 LNHNV, CDR2 YYDKDF (reference sequence). This CDR3 has 14 residues. V gave up 5 bases and J gave up 9 bases; unmatched junction bases: 5. CDR3 sequence (DNA): TGTGCCACCAGCCAGGACAGGGGAGGTTCACCCCTCCACTTT. Protein sequence: CATSQDRGGSPLHF.

V gene TRBV5-1 combines with J gene TRBJ2-6; D not resolved. V gave up 0 bases and J gave up 0 bases, with 4 bases separating them. The CDR3 is 15 amino acids. Per the germline V gene, CDR1 is SGHRS and CDR2 is YFSETQ. This chain's CDR3 is CASSLAGSGANVLTF. The CDR3 DNA sequence: TGCGCCAGCAGCTTGGCCGGCTCTGGGGCCAACGTCCTGACTTTC.

The chain carries TRBV4-1 and TRBJ2-5, with D maybe TRBD2 (6 bases). The germline CDR1 and CDR2 sequences are MGHRA and YSYEKL. Trimming shortened V by 0 bases and J by 1 base, and 12 bases separated the two germline ends. The CDR3 sequence is 16 residues long. In DNA form, the CDR3 reads TGCGCCAGCAGCCAAGATCCGGGGGTATCCCAAGAGACCCAGTACTTC. This codes for CASSQDPGVSQETQYF.

This rearrangement joins TRBV14 to TRBJ1-2, with D unclear. V shed 4 bases and J shed 8 bases, with 14 bases lying between them. Germline-derived CDR1 and CDR2 are SGHDN and FVKESK. This CDR3 comprises 13 residues. The CDR3 sequence is CASSPRGFGGYTF. CDR3 bases: TGTGCCAGCAGCCCGAGAGGTTTCGGCGGCTACACCTTC.

The chain employs TRBV28 and TRBJ1-4; tentatively, D is TRBD1 (5 bases). The CDR3 is 13 amino acids. Per the germline V gene, CDR1 is MDHEN and CDR2 is SYDVKM. V was trimmed by 8 bases and J by 4 bases, leaving 11 bases between them. This CDR3 is CASSVGVNEKLFF. The CDR3 coding sequence is TGTGCCAGCTCCGTGGGGGTTAATGAAAAACTGTTTTTT.

The chain joins TRBV9 to TRBJ1-4, with D possibly TRBD1 on 5 matching bases. Germline V CDR1 and CDR2: SGDLS, YYNGEE. V lost 0 bases and J lost 3, with 9 bases in between. CDR3 length: 15 residues. CDR3 amino acids: CASSVEGVANEKLFF. Written as DNA, the CDR3 is TGTGCCAGCAGCGTAGAAGGGGTGGCTAATGAAAAACTGTTTTTT. Variable domain in full (rest from reference TRBV9 and TRBJ1-4): DSGVTQTPKHLITATGQRVTLRCSPRSGDLSVYWYQQSLDQGLQFLIQYYNGEERAKGNILERFSAQQFPDLHSELNLSSLELGDSALYFCASSVEGVANEKLFFGSGTQLSVL.

The chain couples TRBV2 to TRBJ1-1; TRBD1 is a possible D gene (6 bases). V was trimmed by 4 bases and J by 1 base, leaving 10 bases between them. The CDR3 extends over 14 amino acids. The V gene's germline CDR1 is SNHLY and CDR2 FYNNEI. The CDR3 nucleotides are TGTGCCAGCAGTGTCGGGGGGCGGAACACTGAAGCTTTCTTT. Protein product: CASSVGGRNTEAFF.

The rearrangement uses TRBV6-2 or TRBV6-3 and TRBJ1-5; D is undetermined. The germline gives CDR1 MNHEY, CDR2 SVGEGT. The ends were cut back, 2 bases at V and 3 bases at J, with 8 bases in the middle. The CDR3 totals 14 residues. This CDR3 reads CASSYGRLNQPQHF. CDR3 bases: TGTGCCAGCAGTTACGGGCGGCTCAATCAGCCCCAGCATTTT.

This rearrangement joins TRBV29-1 to TRBJ1-2; 11 bases align to TRBD1. V dropped 6 bases and J dropped 4; count of bases not matched to a gene: 4. The CDR3 is 13 amino acids. Per the germline V gene, CDR1 is SQVTM and CDR2 is ANQGSEA. CDR3 sequence: CSVIGQGAYGYTF. The CDR3 coding sequence is TGCAGCGTGATCGGACAGGGGGCCTATGGCTACACCTTC.